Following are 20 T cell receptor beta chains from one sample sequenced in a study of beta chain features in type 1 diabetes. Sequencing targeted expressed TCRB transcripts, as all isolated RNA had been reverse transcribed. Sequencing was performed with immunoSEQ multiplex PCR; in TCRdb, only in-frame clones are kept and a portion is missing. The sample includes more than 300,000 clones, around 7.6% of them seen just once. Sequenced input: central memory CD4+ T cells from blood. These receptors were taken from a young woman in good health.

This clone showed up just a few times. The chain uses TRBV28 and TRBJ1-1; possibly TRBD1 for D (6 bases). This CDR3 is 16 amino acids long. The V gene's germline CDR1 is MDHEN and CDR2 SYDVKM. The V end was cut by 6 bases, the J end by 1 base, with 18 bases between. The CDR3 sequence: CASRTTLGGGNTEAFF. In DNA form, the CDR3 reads TGTGCCAGCAGGACTACCCTGGGAGGGGGGAACACTGAAGCTTTCTTT.

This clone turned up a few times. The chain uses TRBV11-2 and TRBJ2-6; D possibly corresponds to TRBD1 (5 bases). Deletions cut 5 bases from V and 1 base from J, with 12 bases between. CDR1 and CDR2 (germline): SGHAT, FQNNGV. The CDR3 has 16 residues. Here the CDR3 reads CASSPIGASGANVLTF. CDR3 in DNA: TGTGCCAGCAGCCCTATAGGGGCGTCTGGGGCCAACGTCCTGACTTTC.

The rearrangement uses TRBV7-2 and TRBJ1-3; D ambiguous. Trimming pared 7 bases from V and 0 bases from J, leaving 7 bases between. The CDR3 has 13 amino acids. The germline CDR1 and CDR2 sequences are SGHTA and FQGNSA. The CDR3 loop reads CASTETSGNTIYF. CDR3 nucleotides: TGTGCCAGCACCGAGACCTCTGGAAACACCATATATTTT.

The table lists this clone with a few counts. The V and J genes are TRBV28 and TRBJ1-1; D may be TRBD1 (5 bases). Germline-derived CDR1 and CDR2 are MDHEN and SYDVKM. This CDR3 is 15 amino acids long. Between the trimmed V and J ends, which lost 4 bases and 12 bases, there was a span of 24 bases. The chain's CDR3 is CASSSSPDIPGSSFF. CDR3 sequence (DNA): TGTGCCAGCAGTTCAAGTCCGGACATTCCCGGATCATCTTTCTTT.

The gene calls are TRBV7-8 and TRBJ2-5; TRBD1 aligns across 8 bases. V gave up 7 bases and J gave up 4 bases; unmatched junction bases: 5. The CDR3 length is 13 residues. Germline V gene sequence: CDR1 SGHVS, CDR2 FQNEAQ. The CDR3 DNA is TGTGCCAGCAAGTACACAGGGGGAGAGACCCAGTACTTC. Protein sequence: CASKYTGGETQYF.

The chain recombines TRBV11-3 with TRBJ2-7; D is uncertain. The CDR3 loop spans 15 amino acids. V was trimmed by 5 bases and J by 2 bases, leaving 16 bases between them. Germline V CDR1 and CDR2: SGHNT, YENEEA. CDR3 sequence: CASSLGLQLAYEQYF. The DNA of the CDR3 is TGTGCCAGCAGCCTAGGTTTACAGTTGGCCTACGAGCAGTACTTC.

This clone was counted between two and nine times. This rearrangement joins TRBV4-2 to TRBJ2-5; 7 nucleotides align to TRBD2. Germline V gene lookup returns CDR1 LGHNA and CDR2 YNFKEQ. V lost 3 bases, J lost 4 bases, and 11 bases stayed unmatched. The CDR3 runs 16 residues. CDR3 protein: CASSHGGRARGETQYF. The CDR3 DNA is TGTGCCAGCAGCCACGGGGGGAGGGCCCGGGGAGAGACCCAGTACTTC.

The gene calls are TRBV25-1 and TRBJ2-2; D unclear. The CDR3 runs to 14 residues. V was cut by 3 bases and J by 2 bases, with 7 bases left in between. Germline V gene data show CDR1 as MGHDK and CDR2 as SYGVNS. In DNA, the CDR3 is TGTGCCAGCAGTGACCCCCTAAACACCGGGGAGCTGTTTTTT. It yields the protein CASSDPLNTGELFF.

The CDR3 region is CASSFGPWDSNYEQYF. As DNA, the CDR3 is TGTGCCAGCAGCTTTGGACCTTGGGACAGTAACTACGAGCAGTACTTC. The rearrangement joins TRBV7-2 to TRBJ2-7; 7 bases agree with TRBD1. This CDR3 is 16 amino acids long. V trimming: 3 bases; J trimming: 3 bases; junction bases outside the gene matches: 11. Germline V gene sequence: CDR1 SGHTA, CDR2 FQGNSA.

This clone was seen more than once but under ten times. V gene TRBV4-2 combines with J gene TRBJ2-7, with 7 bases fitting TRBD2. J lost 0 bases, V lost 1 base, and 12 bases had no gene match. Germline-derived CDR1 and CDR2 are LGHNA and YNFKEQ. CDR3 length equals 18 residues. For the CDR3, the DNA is TGTGCCAGCAGCCAAGGGAAGTCTCGGGGGGACTTCTCCTACGAGCAGTACTTC. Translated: CASSQGKSRGDFSYEQYF.

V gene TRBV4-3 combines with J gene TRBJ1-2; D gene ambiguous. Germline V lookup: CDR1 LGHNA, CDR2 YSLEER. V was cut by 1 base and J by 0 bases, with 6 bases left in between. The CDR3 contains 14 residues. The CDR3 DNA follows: TGCGCCAGCAGCCAAGCCGCAGCTAACTATGGCTACACCTTC. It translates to CASSQAAANYGYTF.

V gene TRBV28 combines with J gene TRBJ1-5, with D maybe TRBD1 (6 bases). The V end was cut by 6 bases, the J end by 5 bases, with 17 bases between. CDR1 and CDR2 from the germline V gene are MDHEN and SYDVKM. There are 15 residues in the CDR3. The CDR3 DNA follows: TGTGCCAGCAGCAGTGCCGGGGGCGAGGATCAGCCCCAGCATTTT. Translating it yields CASSSAGGEDQPQHF.

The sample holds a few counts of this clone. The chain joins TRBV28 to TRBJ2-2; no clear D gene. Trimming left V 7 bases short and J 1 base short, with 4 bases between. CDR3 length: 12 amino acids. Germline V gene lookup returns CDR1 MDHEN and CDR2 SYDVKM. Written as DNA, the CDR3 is TGTGCCAGCACCGAGAACACCGGGGAGCTGTTTTTT. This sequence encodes CASTENTGELFF.

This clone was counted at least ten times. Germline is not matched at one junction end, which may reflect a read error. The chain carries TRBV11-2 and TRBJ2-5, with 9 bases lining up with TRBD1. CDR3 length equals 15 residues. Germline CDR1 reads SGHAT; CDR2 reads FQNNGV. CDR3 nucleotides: TGTGCCAGCCGCTTCCTGGACAGGGGACCAGAGACCCAGTACTTC. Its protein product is CASRFLDRGPETQYF.

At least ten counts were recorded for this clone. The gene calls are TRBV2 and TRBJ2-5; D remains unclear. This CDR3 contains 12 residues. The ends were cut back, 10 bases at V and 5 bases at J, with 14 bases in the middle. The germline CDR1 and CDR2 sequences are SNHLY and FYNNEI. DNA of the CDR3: TGTGCCACCGGATTCACAGCTGAGACCCAGTACTTC. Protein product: CATGFTAETQYF.

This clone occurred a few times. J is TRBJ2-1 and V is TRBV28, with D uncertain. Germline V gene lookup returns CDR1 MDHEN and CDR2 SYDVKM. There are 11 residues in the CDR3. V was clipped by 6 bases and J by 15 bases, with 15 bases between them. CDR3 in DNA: TGTGCCAGCAGCACGCGATTCCTCATGTTCTTC. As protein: CASSTRFLMFF.

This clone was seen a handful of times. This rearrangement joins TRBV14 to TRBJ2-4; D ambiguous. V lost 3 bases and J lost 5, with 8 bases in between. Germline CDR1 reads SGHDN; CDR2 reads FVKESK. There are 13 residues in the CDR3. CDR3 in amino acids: CASSQFPENIQYF. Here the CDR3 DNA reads TGTGCCAGCAGCCAGTTCCCCGAAAACATTCAGTACTTC.

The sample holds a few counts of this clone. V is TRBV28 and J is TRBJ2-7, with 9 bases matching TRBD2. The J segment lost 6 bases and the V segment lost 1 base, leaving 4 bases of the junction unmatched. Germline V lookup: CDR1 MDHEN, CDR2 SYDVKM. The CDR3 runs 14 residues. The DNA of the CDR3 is TGTGCCAGCAGTTTATTCGCGGGAGGGCGCGAGCAGTACTTC. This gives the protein CASSLFAGGREQYF.

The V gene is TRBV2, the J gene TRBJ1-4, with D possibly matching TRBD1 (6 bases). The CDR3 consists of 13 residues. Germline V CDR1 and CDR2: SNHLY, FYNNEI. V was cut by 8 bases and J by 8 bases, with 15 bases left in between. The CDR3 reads CASATQGLEKLFF. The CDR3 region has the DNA TGTGCCAGCGCGACTCAGGGGTTAGAAAAACTGTTTTTT.

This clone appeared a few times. CDR3 coding DNA: TGTGCCAGCAGCTTCGGACAGGGAGTCTACGAGCAGTACTTC. This codes for CASSFGQGVYEQYF. This chain connects TRBV11-1 to TRBJ2-7; 8 bases align to TRBD1. CDR3 size: 14 residues. The V gene end was trimmed by 3 bases and the J gene end by 3 bases; junction bases not matched to a gene: 4. From germline, CDR1 is SGHAT and CDR2 FQDESV (reference sequence). The complete variable domain, with remaining parts taken from reference TRBV11-1 and TRBJ2-7, reads EAEVAQSPRYKITEKSQAVAFWCDPISGHATLYWYRQILGQGPELLVQFQDESVVDDSQLPKDRFSAERLKGVDSTLKIQPAELGDSAMYLCASSFGQGVYEQYFGPGTRLTVT.